One T cell receptor beta chain is described in this entry. V lost 0 bases, J lost 15 bases, and 8 bases stayed unmatched. Germline V gene lookup returns CDR1 LGHNA and CDR2 YSLEER. This CDR3 region has 16 residues. Random hexamers primed reverse transcription of about 0.45 to 1 ug RNA. TCRdb re-called the immunoSEQ multiplex PCR reads through MiXCR, storing one row per CDR3 protein. The table shows 250,000 to 300,000 distinct CDR3 sequences, with over 75% occurring only once. The data originate from a study of CD8 T cells in Susac syndrome. Peripheral blood CD8+ and CD4+ T cells were profiled by TCR beta sequencing. TEMRA cells were FACS-enriched, and CD8+ and CD4+ T cells were isolated negatively.

The source is a human donor with multiple sclerosis. The chain joins TRBV4-3 to TRBJ2-1, with 16 bases fitting TRBD2. Sequencing was performed on CD8+ T cells from PBMCs. CDR3 nucleotides: TGCGCCAGCAGCCAAGACCCCGGGACTAGCGGGGGGGATGGGTTCTTC. Protein: CASSQDPGTSGGDGFF.